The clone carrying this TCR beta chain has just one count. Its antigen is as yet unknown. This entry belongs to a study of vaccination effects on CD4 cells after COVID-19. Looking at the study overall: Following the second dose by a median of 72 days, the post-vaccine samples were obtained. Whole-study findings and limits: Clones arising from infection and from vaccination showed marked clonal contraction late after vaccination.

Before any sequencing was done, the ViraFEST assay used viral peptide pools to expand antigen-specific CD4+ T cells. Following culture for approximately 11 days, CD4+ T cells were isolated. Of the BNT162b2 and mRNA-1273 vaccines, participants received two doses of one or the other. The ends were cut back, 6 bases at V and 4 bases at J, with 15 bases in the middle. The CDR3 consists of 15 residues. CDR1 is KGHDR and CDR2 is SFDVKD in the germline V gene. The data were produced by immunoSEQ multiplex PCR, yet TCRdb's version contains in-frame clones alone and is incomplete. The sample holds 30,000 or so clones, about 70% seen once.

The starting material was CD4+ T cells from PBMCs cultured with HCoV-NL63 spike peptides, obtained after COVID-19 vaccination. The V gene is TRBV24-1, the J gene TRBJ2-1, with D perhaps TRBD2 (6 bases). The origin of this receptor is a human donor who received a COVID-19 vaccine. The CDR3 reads CATSRSGYDYNEQFF. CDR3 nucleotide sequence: TGTGCCACCAGTAGGAGCGGGTATGATTACAATGAGCAGTTCTTC.